This is a list of T cell receptor beta chains from one sample in a study of T cell repertoires in cytomegalovirus infection. TCRdb independently ran MiXCR on the reads; one entry per CDR3 protein. The table records a few hundred thousand distinct CDR3 sequences, more than 9% of them present only once. Sequenced material: PBMCs. These receptor sequences come from a human donor in good health (CMV status not recorded). Some clones in this sample may be carry-over from other donors' samples. Each CDR3 is given with its conserved first and last residue. The D gene is left open where the match is weak. Clone size appears in some rows only: once, few, many, or a class for an expanded clone.

j_gene,v_gene,abundance,d_gene,CDR3aa,CDR3nt
TRBJ1-1,TRBV12-3/TRBV12-4,few,TRBD1,CASSPQGADTEAFF,TGTGCCAGCAGTCCTCAGGGGGCGGACACTGAAGCTTTCTTT
TRBJ1-1,TRBV18,.,.,CASSPSAGNTEAFF,TGTGCCAGCTCACCCTCAGCAGGGAACACTGAAGCTTTCTTT
TRBJ2-1,TRBV9,few,TRBD1,CASSPDRGSSDNEQFF,TGTGCCAGCAGCCCCGACAGGGGGAGCTCTGACAATGAGCAGTTCTTC
TRBJ2-3,TRBV7-3,many,TRBD2,CASSLTAASGGRSTDTQYF,TGTGCCAGCAGCTTAACCGCGGCTAGCGGGGGGCGGAGCACAGATACGCAGTATTTT
TRBJ2-1,TRBV20-1,.,.,CSAWTLRDNEQFF,TGCAGTGCTTGGACACTTAGGGACAATGAGCAGTTCTTC
TRBJ2-3,TRBV7-2,many,TRBD2,CASSFLAGAGTDTQYF,TGTGCCAGCAGCTTTCTAGCGGGAGCGGGAACAGATACGCAGTATTTT
TRBJ1-2,TRBV12-3/TRBV12-4,.,TRBD1,CASSLNTQGARGYTF,TGTGCCAGCAGTTTAAATACACAGGGGGCGCGTGGCTACACCTTC
TRBJ2-3,TRBV6-5,few,.,CASSDFTDTQYF,TGTGCCAGCAGTGACTTCACAGATACGCAGTATTTT
TRBJ2-3,TRBV7-2,many,.,CASSLEGPTADTQYF,TGTGCCAGCAGCTTAGAGGGACCCACGGCTGATACGCAGTATTTT
TRBJ2-1,TRBV7-2,many,.,CASSLALYNLGTPYNEQFF,TGTGCCAGCAGCTTAGCGCTTTACAATCTGGGGACCCCCTATAATGAGCAGTTCTTC
TRBJ2-5,TRBV7-2,many,.,CASSLSGPVETQYF,TGTGCCAGCAGCTTAAGCGGCCCAGTCGAGACCCAGTACTTC
TRBJ1-5,TRBV20-1,.,TRBD1,CSARDRQGANQPQHF,TGCAGTGCTAGAGACCGACAGGGGGCCAATCAGCCCCAGCATTTT
TRBJ2-1,TRBV6-2/TRBV6-3,few,TRBD2,CASSYSSLAGGGNEQFF,TGTGCCAGCAGTTACTCGTCCCTAGCGGGAGGTGGCAATGAGCAGTTCTTC
TRBJ2-4,TRBV7-2,many,TRBD2,CASSPQGTSGKNIQYF,TGTGCCAGCAGCCCCCAAGGGACTAGCGGCAAAAACATTCAGTACTTC
TRBJ2-5,TRBV7-2,many,.,CASSLEGRGGETQYF,TGTGCCAGCAGCTTAGAGGGGCGCGGTGGGGAGACCCAGTACTTC
TRBJ1-1,TRBV12-3/TRBV12-4,many,TRBD1,CASSPGQGWDTEAFF,TGTGCCAGCAGTCCCGGACAGGGCTGGGACACTGAAGCTTTCTTT
TRBJ2-1,TRBV6-8,.,.,CATRPADLYNEQFF,TGTGCCACACGTCCAGCGGACCTCTACAATGAGCAGTTCTTC
TRBJ2-3,TRBV7-2,many,.,CASSLDPGPTDTQYF,TGTGCCAGCAGCCTAGACCCGGGGCCGACAGATACGCAGTATTTT
TRBJ2-2,TRBV7-8,many,TRBD2,CASSPQGGTSGGRNTGELFF,TGTGCCAGCAGCCCCCAAGGAGGGACTAGCGGGGGGAGGAACACCGGGGAGCTGTTTTTT
TRBJ1-1,TRBV28,few,.,CASSFEPMNTEAFF,TGTGCCAGCAGTTTTGAGCCGATGAACACTGAAGCTTTCTTT
TRBJ1-5,TRBV28,many,.,CASSESVGNQPQHF,TGTGCCAGCAGTGAATCGGTAGGCAATCAGCCCCAGCATTTT
TRBJ2-3,TRBV4-3,few,.,CASSGVGGRGTQYF,TGCGCCAGCAGCGGGGTTGGGGGGCGAGGTACGCAGTATTTT
TRBJ1-2,TRBV12-3/TRBV12-4,many,.,CASSDLSQGYTF,TGTGCCAGCAGTGACCTAAGTCAAGGCTACACCTTC
TRBJ1-5,TRBV6-2/TRBV6-3,.,.,CASSTYRSNQPQHF,TGTGCCAGCAGTACATATCGGAGCAATCAGCCCCAGCATTTT
TRBJ1-1,TRBV29-1,many,TRBD1,CSVPGQGAFGTEAFF,TGCAGCGTACCGGGACAGGGGGCCTTTGGCACTGAAGCTTTCTTT
TRBJ2-5,TRBV4-2,few,TRBD2,CASSQEIAGGPETQYF,TGTGCCAGCAGCCAAGAAATCGCGGGAGGGCCAGAGACCCAGTACTTC
TRBJ2-1,TRBV20-1,.,.,CSVTRGGSSYNEQFF,TGCAGTGTCACGAGAGGGGGGAGCTCCTACAATGAGCAGTTCTTC
TRBJ1-2,TRBV6-5,few,.,CASSPSDSRLSYDGYTF,TGTGCCAGCAGCCCCTCGGACAGTCGGCTAAGTTATGATGGCTACACCTTC
TRBJ1-1,TRBV6-1,many,TRBD1,CASTGTGNTEAFF,TGTGCCAGCACCGGGACAGGCAACACTGAAGCTTTCTTT
TRBJ1-4,TRBV7-6,few,.,CASSLGRGSGKLFF,TGTGCCAGCAGCTTGGGCAGGGGATCCGGAAAACTGTTTTTT
TRBJ2-7,TRBV5-1,.,.,CASSNPVSSGEQYF,TGCGCCAGCAGCAACCCGGTTTCATCGGGAGAGCAGTACTTC
TRBJ2-7,TRBV7-3,.,TRBD1,CARSHAGTGVYEQYF,TGTGCCAGAAGCCATGCCGGGACAGGGGTCTACGAGCAGTACTTC
TRBJ1-2,TRBV20-1,.,.,CSARDRAGVLLSYTF,TGCAGTGCTAGAGATCGAGCAGGGGTCTTGTTAAGCTACACCTTC
TRBJ2-1,TRBV7-2,many,TRBD2,CASSSAGLPPREQFF,TGTGCCAGCAGCTCAGCGGGACTGCCTCCTCGGGAGCAGTTCTTC
TRBJ1-4,TRBV29-1,.,TRBD1,CSVAQGASNEKLFF,TGCAGCGTTGCTCAGGGGGCGTCTAATGAAAAACTGTTTTTT
TRBJ2-1,TRBV10-3,many,.,CAIKETSSEQFF,TGTGCCATCAAGGAGACTAGTAGTGAGCAGTTCTTC
TRBJ2-3,TRBV20-1,many,TRBD2,CSALGLAGGPGTDTQYF,TGCAGTGCTCTGGGACTAGCGGGAGGGCCCGGCACAGATACGCAGTATTTT
TRBJ1-2,TRBV2,few,.,CASSVGVNPGGYTF,TGTGCCAGCAGTGTGGGGGTTAACCCTGGGGGCTACACCTTC
TRBJ2-5,TRBV2,.,TRBD2,CASSERTSRETQYF,TGTGCCAGCAGTGAGCGGACTAGCCGAGAGACCCAGTACTTC
TRBJ1-6,TRBV9,.,.,CASSAGTYNSPLHF,TGTGCCAGCAGCGCAGGGACATATAATTCACCCCTCCACTTT
TRBJ2-3,TRBV2,few,TRBD1,CASSESGQGWGDTQYF,TGTGCCAGCAGTGAATCGGGACAGGGGTGGGGAGATACGCAGTATTTT
TRBJ2-7,TRBV12-3/TRBV12-4,many,.,CASSFQGRYEQYF,TGTGCCAGCAGTTTTCAGGGTCGCTACGAGCAGTACTTC
TRBJ2-2,TRBV2,few,.,CASSEGTTPGELFF,TGTGCCAGCAGTGAAGGGACTACTCCCGGGGAGCTGTTTTTT
TRBJ1-1,TRBV12-3/TRBV12-4,many,TRBD1,CASSLRQGAGEAFF,TGTGCCAGCAGTTTACGACAGGGGGCGGGTGAAGCTTTCTTT
TRBJ1-5,TRBV4-2,.,.,CASSQEGRGSNQPQHF,TGTGCCAGCAGCCAAGAGGGGCGGGGGAGCAATCAGCCCCAGCATTTT
TRBJ2-5,TRBV6-2/TRBV6-3,few,TRBD2,CASSYSREIAGGPQETQYF,TGTGCCAGCAGTTACTCGAGGGAAATAGCGGGGGGCCCACAAGAGACCCAGTACTTC
TRBJ1-1,TRBV12-3/TRBV12-4,few,.,CASSLETGFLMNTEAFF,TGTGCCAGCAGTTTAGAGACAGGTTTCCTCATGAACACTGAAGCTTTCTTT
TRBJ1-1,TRBV5-5,.,.,CASSLRQFHEAFF,TGTGCCAGCAGCTTGCGTCAGTTTCATGAAGCTTTCTTT